This TCR beta chain appears in the sequencing data of a study of cytomegalovirus exposure and HLA in healthy donors. Study-wide background: The 120 validation repertoires were reported in a later analysis to have been generated on the same platform as the roughly 700 first-cohort repertoires. Regarding the study as a whole: The tendency of first-cohort TCR clusters to co-occur in the 120 or so validation repertoires was identified by a subsequent analysis. Cytomegalovirus association was assigned to approximately 160 TCR beta chains. Most TCR sequences were seen very rarely across donors, but some public TCRs occurred in many.

In the case of this clone: Its antigen is currently unknown.

Profiled with immunoSEQ multiplex PCR; TCRdb holds only in-frame clones, not every one. In the table there are about 150,000 clones, 86% of which are singletons. CDR1 and CDR2 from the germline V gene are SGDLS and YYNGEE. The CDR3 covers 16 residues. Trimming pared 3 bases from V and 0 bases from J, leaving 10 bases between. The sequence derives from a human donor in good health. The V call is TRBV9, the J call TRBJ2-6; D perhaps matches TRBD2 (6 bases). Sequenced sample: PBMCs. CDR3 protein: CASSARDFSGANVLTF. The CDR3 nucleotides are TGTGCCAGCAGCGCAAGGGACTTCTCTGGGGCCAACGTCCTGACTTTC.